Sequencing of this T cell receptor beta chain was carried out in a study of control samples from healthy donors and cancer patients. Profiled with immunoSEQ multiplex PCR; TCRdb holds only in-frame clones, not every one. The repertoire holds 100,000 to 150,000 clones, with approximately 91% as singletons. The TCR originated in a woman aged 18 to 35 in good health. The sample was blood.

The CDR3 bases are TGCAGCGCACAGGATTATGAAAAACTGTTTTTT. Translating gives CSAQDYEKLFF. The V and J genes are TRBV29-1 and TRBJ1-4; tentatively, D is TRBD1 (5 bases). Trimming left V 7 bases short and J 6 bases short, with 9 bases between. The CDR3 has 11 amino acids. Germline CDR1 and CDR2: SQVTM and ANQGSEA.